This TCR beta chain was captured by sequencing in a study of T-cell memory formation after mild COVID-19. At the level of the study: Most TCR clusters belonged to a single donor. Findings of the study overall: Balance between CD4 and CD8 was seen in clones contracting day 15 to 85, and a CD4+ lean was seen in later expanders. Unconfirmed was the SARS-CoV-2 specificity of second-wave clones that peaked on day 37.

TCR alpha and TCR beta cDNA libraries with sample barcodes and UMIs came from 5'RACE using constant-segment primers. One entry per CDR3 protein results from TCRdb running MiXCR on the 5' RACE reads. Here the sample spans 100,000 to 150,000 distinct CDR3 sequences, 5% to 6.5% being singletons. This clonotype has a count of ten or more. Its antigen is not known. The CDR3 has 15 amino acids. Germline V gene data show CDR1 as SEHNR and CDR2 as FQNEAQ (reference sequence). V dropped 5 bases and J dropped 3; count of bases not matched to a gene: 10. This sequence originates from an adult woman who had mild COVID-19 (a few samples of this study predate the infection). Cell type and time point are not known. Sequencing used PBMCs or a T cell subset sorted from them (not recorded which). V gene TRBV7-9 combines with J gene TRBJ2-7, with 7 nucleotides matching TRBD1. The chain's CDR3 is CASSPWTGTLYEQYF. As DNA, the CDR3 is TGTGCCAGCAGCCCCTGGACAGGAACCCTCTACGAGCAGTACTTC. The full variable domain, with the rest looked up from reference TRBV7-9 and TRBJ2-7, is DTGVSQNPRHKITKRGQNVTFRCDPISEHNRLYWYRQTLGQGPEFLTYFQNEAQLEKSRLLSDRFSAERPKGSFSTLEIQRTEQGDSAMYLCASSPWTGTLYEQYFGPGTRLTVT.